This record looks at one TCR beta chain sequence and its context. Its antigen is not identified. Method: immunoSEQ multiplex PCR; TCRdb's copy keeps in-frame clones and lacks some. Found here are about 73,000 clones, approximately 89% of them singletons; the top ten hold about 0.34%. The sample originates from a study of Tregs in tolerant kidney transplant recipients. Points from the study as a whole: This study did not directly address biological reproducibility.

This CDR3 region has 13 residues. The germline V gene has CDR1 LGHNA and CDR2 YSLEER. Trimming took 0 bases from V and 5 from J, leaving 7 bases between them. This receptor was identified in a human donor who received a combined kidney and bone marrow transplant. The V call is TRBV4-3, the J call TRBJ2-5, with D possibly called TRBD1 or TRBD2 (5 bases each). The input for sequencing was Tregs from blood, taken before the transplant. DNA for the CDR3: TGCGCCAGCAGCCAAGATGGGGGTGAGACCCAGTACTTC. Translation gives CASSQDGGETQYF.